These 10 T cell receptor beta chains came from one sample sequenced in a study of blood T cell repertoires in COVID-19. The data were produced by immunoSEQ multiplex PCR, yet TCRdb's version contains in-frame clones alone and is incomplete. The table includes about 89,000 clones, 70% to 85% detected once. The specimen sequenced was peripheral blood. The source is a man aged 65 to 79 with acute or convalescent COVID-19.

The rearrangement links TRBV27 to TRBJ1-3; D may be TRBD1 (6 bases). CDR1 is MNHEY, CDR2 SMNVEV, per germline (reference sequence). V lost 6 bases and J 0 bases, leaving 12 bases between the germline ends. CDR3 length equals 15 residues. The CDR3 region has the DNA TGTGCCAGCAGCTGGACAGTAATCTCTGGAAACACCATATATTTT. Its protein is CASSWTVISGNTIYF.

This chain links TRBV28 with TRBJ2-1; the D is unclear. V was pared by 6 bases and J by 0 bases, with 12 bases between. Looked up from germline, CDR1 is MDHEN and CDR2 is SYDVKM. The CDR3 totals 15 residues. CDR3 in DNA: TGTGCCAGCAGCCACGACGCGGCCTCCTACAATGAGCAGTTCTTC. It encodes CASSHDAASYNEQFF.

The chain is built from TRBV5-1 and TRBJ2-4; 10 nucleotides agree with TRBD2. CDR1 and CDR2 (germline): SGHRS, YFSETQ. The length of the CDR3 is 16 residues. After removal of 4 bases from V and 1 base from J, the junction contained 5 bases not matched to a gene. CDR3: CASSELAGLAKNIQYF. The CDR3 DNA reads TGCGCCAGCAGCGAACTAGCGGGGTTGGCCAAAAACATTCAGTACTTC.

V is TRBV7-9 and J is TRBJ2-7; TRBD1 matches 10 bases. After removal of 5 bases from V and 1 base from J, the junction contained 2 bases not matched to a gene. The CDR3 is made up of 14 amino acids. From germline, CDR1 is SEHNR and CDR2 FQNEAQ (reference sequence). The CDR3 sequence: CASSMGQGSYEQYF. The CDR3 DNA is TGTGCCAGCAGCATGGGACAGGGGTCCTACGAGCAGTACTTC.

This chain connects TRBV2 to TRBJ1-6; D is ambiguous. This CDR3 contains 16 residues. V was pared by 6 bases and J by 3 bases, with 15 bases between. CDR1 and CDR2 (germline): SNHLY, FYNNEI. The chain's CDR3 is CASSGRETGYNSPLHF. The CDR3 DNA reads as TGTGCCAGCAGCGGGAGGGAAACTGGCTATAATTCACCCCTCCACTTT.

The rearrangement joins TRBV11-2 to TRBJ1-6; TRBD1 matches 7 bases. Unmatched junction bases numbered 4, after V lost 1 base and J lost 10 bases. Germline V lookup: CDR1 SGHAT, CDR2 FQNNGV. This CDR3 is built from 14 residues. The DNA for the CDR3 is TGTGCCAGCAGCTTAGTGGTAGGGGGCTCACCCCTCCACTTT. It codes for CASSLVVGGSPLHF.

The chain combines TRBV29-1 with TRBJ1-2, with 8 bases lining up with TRBD1. This CDR3 is built from 15 residues. J was trimmed by 4 bases and V by 6 bases; bases with no gene match: 13. From germline, CDR1 is SQVTM and CDR2 ANQGSEA. The CDR3 here is CSVDMQGAGFYGYTF. As DNA, the CDR3 is TGCAGCGTGGACATGCAGGGGGCGGGATTCTATGGCTACACCTTC.

CDR3 amino acids: CASSLEVSSYNEQFF. Written as DNA, the CDR3 is TGCGCCAGCAGCTTGGAAGTTAGCTCCTACAATGAGCAGTTCTTC. The V call is TRBV5-1, the J call TRBJ2-1, with no clear D. The length of the CDR3 is 15 residues. Trimming pared 0 bases from V and 0 bases from J, leaving 7 bases between. Germline V CDR1 and CDR2: SGHRS, YFSETQ.

The chain carries TRBV9 and TRBJ2-3; unclear D gene. The CDR3 totals 13 residues. Per the germline V gene, CDR1 is SGDLS and CDR2 is YYNGEE. Trimming left V 1 base short and J 5 bases short, with 8 bases between. CDR3 nucleotides: TGTGCCAGCAGCGTATTTGGCGGAGATACGCAGTATTTT. It yields the protein CASSVFGGDTQYF. Together with reference TRBV9 and TRBJ2-3, the CDR3 gives the full variable domain: DSGVTQTPKHLITATGQRVTLRCSPRSGDLSVYWYQQSLDQGLQFLIQYYNGEERAKGNILERFSAQQFPDLHSELNLSSLELGDSALYFCASSVFGGDTQYFGPGTRLTVL.

The V gene is TRBV27, the J gene TRBJ1-2, with D perhaps matching TRBD1 (6 bases). The CDR3 totals 13 residues. V was cut by 5 bases and J by 8 bases, with 15 bases left in between. The V gene's germline CDR1 is MNHEY and CDR2 SMNVEV (reference sequence). The CDR3 spells CASSRGQHIGYTF. The CDR3 coding sequence is TGTGCCAGCAGTAGAGGACAGCATATCGGCTACACCTTC.